This is a list of T cell receptor beta chains from one sample in a study of memory CD4+ T cells and cytomegalovirus serostatus. The table came from immunoSEQ multiplex PCR; TCRdb's copy has only in-frame clones and leaves some out. In the table there are under 80,000 clones, just under 80% of which are singletons. Sequenced sample: memory CD4+ T cells from blood. These receptors were obtained from an adult in good health and CMV-seropositive. Each CDR3 is given with its conserved first and last residue. The D gene is left open where the match is weak. Size values are once, few and many counts, or a class for expanded clones, and some rows have none.

d_gene,abundance,j_gene,v_gene,len,CDR3nt,CDR3aa
TRBD2,.,TRBJ2-1,TRBV9,17,TGTGCCAGCAGCGTATGGGGCGGGAGGAGCGGTACAGATGAGCAGTTCTTC,CASSVWGGRSGTDEQFF
.,.,TRBJ2-7,TRBV19,15,TGTGCCAGTAGTCGTGGGGGAGAGGGGAGCTACGAGCAGTACTTC,CASSRGGEGSYEQYF
.,.,TRBJ2-6,TRBV27,18,TGTGCCAGCAGTTTATTGGGCAGGGCCGGGTCTGGGGCCAACGTCCTGACTTTC,CASSLLGRAGSGANVLTF
.,.,TRBJ1-3,TRBV13,14,TGTGCCAGCAGCTTACCCCCGACTCGAAACACCATATATTTT,CASSLPPTRNTIYF
.,once,TRBJ1-6,TRBV19,14,TGTGCCAGTAGGGACAGCGGGGATAATTCACCCCTCCACTTT,CASRDSGDNSPLHF
.,.,TRBJ2-3,TRBV10-1,13,TGCGCCAGCACCCCCGGCGGTGGAGATACGCAGTATTTT,CASTPGGGDTQYF
.,.,TRBJ1-3,TRBV25-1,14,TGTGCCAGCAGTGACACATCCTCTGGAAACACCATATATTTT,CASSDTSSGNTIYF
.,.,TRBJ1-5,TRBV7-9,14,TGTGCCAGCAGCCCGAGCACTCCCGGTCAGCCCCAGCATTTT,CASSPSTPGQPQHF
.,.,TRBJ1-2,TRBV27,13,TGTGCCAGCAGACTCCGGGGGGGGTATGGCTACACCTTC,CASRLRGGYGYTF
.,.,TRBJ2-1,TRBV6-5,13,TGTGCCAGCACACCAGGGTTTAAGAATGAGCAGTTCTTC,CASTPGFKNEQFF
.,few,TRBJ1-2,TRBV2,13,TGTGCCAGCAGTGAAGCGCTGGCGGGCCTATTCTCCTTC,CASSEALAGLFSF
.,.,TRBJ2-4,TRBV6-6,16,TGTGCCAGCAGTTACTCGAGTGGCGAAGCCAAAAACATTCAGTACTTC,CASSYSSGEAKNIQYF
.,.,TRBJ1-6,TRBV7-2,14,TGTGCCAGCAGTCCCGGCTATTCTGGGGACCCCCTCCACTTT,CASSPGYSGDPLHF
TRBD1,.,TRBJ2-6,TRBV28,13,TGTGCCAGCAGAAGGACAGGGGTCAACGTCCTGACTTTC,CASRRTGVNVLTF
TRBD1,.,TRBJ1-6,TRBV6-6,14,TGTGCCAGCAGCCGGACAGGGGGCCATTCACCCCTCCACTTT,CASSRTGGHSPLHF
.,once,TRBJ2-6,TRBV19,18,TGTGCCAGTAGTACCCCGAGAGAAGGGTCGGGGGGGGCCAACGTCCTGACTTTC,CASSTPREGSGGANVLTF